These T cell receptor beta chains were read from a single sample in a study of cytomegalovirus exposure and HLA in healthy donors. Profiling relied on immunoSEQ multiplex PCR, and the TCRdb table lists in-frame clones only, not all of them. The sample contains 200,000 to 250,000 clones, around four fifths of which appear only once. Material: PBMCs. The receptor source for this set is a woman aged 60-70 years in good health and CMV-seropositive. Each CDR3 is given with its conserved first and last residue.

J,V,CDR3
TRBJ2-2,TRBV6-6,CASSTSLVGELFF
TRBJ2-5,TRBV6-6,CASSTTKGGQETQYF
TRBJ2-1,TRBV12-5,CASGFDSTYNEQFF
TRBJ1-1,TRBV18,CASSLLARGDTEAFF
TRBJ1-2,TRBV19,CASSMRDRGNGYTF
TRBJ2-2,TRBV27,CASSLSDRGGPGELFF
TRBJ1-2,TRBV7-3,CASSLRQGVDYGYTF
TRBJ2-2,TRBV7-9,CASSLGLGNTGELFF
TRBJ1-4,TRBV5-1,CASSRVNLGAEKLFF
TRBJ1-5,TRBV29-1,CSVEDRGQPQHF
TRBJ2-3,TRBV9,CASSPSGTDTQYF
TRBJ1-2,TRBV27,CATQSGGGYGYTF
TRBJ2-1,TRBV7-2,CASNPTSGGNEQFF
TRBJ1-1,TRBV11-2,CASSVSVMNTEAFF
TRBJ2-5,TRBV30,CAWSGEAGGYQETQYF
TRBJ2-3,TRBV2,CASNLAADTQYF
TRBJ2-1,TRBV5-1,CASSLGSGSHNEQFF
TRBJ1-3,TRBV19,CASISGLPISGNTIYF
TRBJ2-7,TRBV6-5,CASSYSRGLARMQQYF
TRBJ2-7,TRBV5-1,CASSLPGTSNEQYF
TRBJ1-5,TRBV6-1,CASSEGGRNQPQHF
TRBJ1-2,TRBV7-2,CASSEQTRYTF
TRBJ1-5,TRBV28,CASSLTQWRVQPQHF
TRBJ2-1,TRBV30,CAWSVWNRGNEQFF
TRBJ1-4,TRBV30,CAWSSGGGEKLFF
TRBJ1-4,TRBV14,CASSQDERKLFF
TRBJ2-7,TRBV30,CASRRGGGAYEQYF
TRBJ2-5,TRBV29-1,CSVRPEGGETQYF
TRBJ2-7,TRBV27,CASSLLAGGGYEQYF
TRBJ1-1,TRBV6-5,CASSPPREASF
TRBJ1-2,TRBV6-1,CASSAAFQGNYGYTF
TRBJ1-2,TRBV5-1,CASSFLTVRLSNYGYTF
TRBJ2-5,TRBV6-5,CASRQTRETQYF
TRBJ2-2,TRBV7-6,CASSLEAGGATGELFF
TRBJ2-7,TRBV5-4,CASSTGTIYEQYF
-,TRBV6-5,CASTSTGGSYEQYF
TRBJ2-2,TRBV19,CASSSRRSGRAIGGELFF
TRBJ1-5,TRBV5-1,CASSLGQGSQPQHF
TRBJ2-7,TRBV5-1,CASSLLAASSYEQYF
TRBJ2-3,TRBV4-3,CASSQDIGGQGWKDTQYF
TRBJ2-2,TRBV28,CASSLWGGAASTGELFF
TRBJ2-7,TRBV18,CASSPRPGQAYYEQYF
TRBJ2-7,TRBV25-1,CASSQAGDLYEQYF
TRBJ1-1,TRBV30,CAWTRVNTEAFF
TRBJ2-1,TRBV5-1,CASSLIRETYNEQFF
TRBJ2-1,TRBV5-8,CASSLGQGVVYEQFF
TRBJ1-1,TRBV10-3,CAISEDRDNTEAFF
TRBJ1-5,TRBV6-5,CASSPGGDSNQPQHF
TRBJ1-1,TRBV30,CAWSSPRGGNTEAFF
TRBJ1-1,TRBV28,CASSFAGNTEAFF
TRBJ1-3,TRBV10-3,CAISESPTSSGNTIYF
TRBJ1-5,TRBV4-1,CASSRTGEINQPQHF